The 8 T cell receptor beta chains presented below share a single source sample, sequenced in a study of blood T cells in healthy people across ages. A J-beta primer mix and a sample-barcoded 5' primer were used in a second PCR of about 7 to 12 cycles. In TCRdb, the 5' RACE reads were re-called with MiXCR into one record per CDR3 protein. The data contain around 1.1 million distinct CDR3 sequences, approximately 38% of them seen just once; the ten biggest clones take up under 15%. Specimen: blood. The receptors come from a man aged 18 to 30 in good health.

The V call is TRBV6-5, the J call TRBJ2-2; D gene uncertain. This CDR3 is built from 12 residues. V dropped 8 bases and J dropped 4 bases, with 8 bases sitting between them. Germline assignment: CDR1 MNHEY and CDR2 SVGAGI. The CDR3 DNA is TGTGCCAGCGTACAGAGCACCGGGGAGCTGTTTTTT. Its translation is CASVQSTGELFF.

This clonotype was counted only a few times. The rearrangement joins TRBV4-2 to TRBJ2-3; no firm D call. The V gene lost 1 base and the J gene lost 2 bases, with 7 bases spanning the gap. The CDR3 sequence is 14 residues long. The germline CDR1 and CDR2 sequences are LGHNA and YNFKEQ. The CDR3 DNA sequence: TGTGCCAGCAGCCAAGTATCTCCCACAGATACGCAGTATTTT. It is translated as CASSQVSPTDTQYF.

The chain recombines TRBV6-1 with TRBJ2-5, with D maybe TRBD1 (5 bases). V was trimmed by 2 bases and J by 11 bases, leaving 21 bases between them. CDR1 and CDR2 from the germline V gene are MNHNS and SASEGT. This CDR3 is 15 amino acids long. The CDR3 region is CASSESQGVRYEQYF. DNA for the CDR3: TGTGCCAGCAGTGAAAGCCAGGGTGTGAGGTATGAGCAGTACTTC.

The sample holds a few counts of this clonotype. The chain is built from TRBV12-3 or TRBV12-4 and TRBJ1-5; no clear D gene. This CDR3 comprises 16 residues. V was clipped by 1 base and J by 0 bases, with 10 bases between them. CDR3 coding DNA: TGTGCCAGCAGTTTAGACGGAGACTTTAGCAATCAGCCCCAGCATTTT. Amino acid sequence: CASSLDGDFSNQPQHF.

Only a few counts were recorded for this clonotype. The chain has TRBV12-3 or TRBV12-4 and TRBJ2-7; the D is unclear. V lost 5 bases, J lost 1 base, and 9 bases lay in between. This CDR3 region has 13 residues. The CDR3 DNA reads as TGTGCCAGCAGTCCCTTGAGGTCCTACGAGCAGTACTTC. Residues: CASSPLRSYEQYF.

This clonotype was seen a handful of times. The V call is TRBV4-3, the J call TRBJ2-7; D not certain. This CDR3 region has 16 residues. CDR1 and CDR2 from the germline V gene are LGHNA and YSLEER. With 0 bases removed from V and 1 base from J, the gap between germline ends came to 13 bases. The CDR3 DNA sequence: TGCGCCAGCAGCCAAGATCGATACAGTCCTTCCTACGAGCAGTACTTC. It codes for CASSQDRYSPSYEQYF.

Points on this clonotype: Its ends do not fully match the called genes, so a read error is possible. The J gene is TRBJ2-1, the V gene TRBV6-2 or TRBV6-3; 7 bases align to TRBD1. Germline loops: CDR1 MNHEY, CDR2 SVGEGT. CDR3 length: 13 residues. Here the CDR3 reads CASSHSQGSEQFF. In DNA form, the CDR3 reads TGTGCCAGCAGTCACTCACAGGGGAGTGAGCAGTTCTTC.

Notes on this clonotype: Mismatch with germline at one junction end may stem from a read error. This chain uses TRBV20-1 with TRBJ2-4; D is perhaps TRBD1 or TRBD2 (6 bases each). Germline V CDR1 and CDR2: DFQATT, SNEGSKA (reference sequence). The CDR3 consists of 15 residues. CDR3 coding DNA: TGCAGTGCGTGGGGGGCGGCTTTAGCCAGAAACATTCAGTACTTC. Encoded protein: CSAWGAALARNIQYF.